This TCR beta chain was sequenced in a study of T cells in women clearing cervical HPV infection. Each participant carried one incident cervical HPV16 infection only. TCR beta CDR3 amplified by multiplex PCR from roughly 1,100 ng genomic DNA. The table came from immunoSEQ multiplex PCR; TCRdb's copy has only in-frame clones and leaves some out. The sample includes 15,000 to 20,000 clones. The CDR3 is 14 amino acids. Germline values: CDR1 KGHSH, CDR2 LQKENI. Comment on this clone: From the germline J gene comes the end of the CDR3, since the read stops 3 residues before it.

The gene calls are TRBV18 and TRBJ2-3; D might be TRBD2 (6 bases). This TCR came from a woman between 18 and 70 years old with a cervical HPV16 infection that either progressed to CIN3+ or cleared (not recorded which). The sequenced sample consisted of blood buffy coat. Partial CDR3 DNA: TGTGCCAGCTCACCCGGGGGAGACAATCAGCCG. Residues: CASSPGGDNQP. In full, the CDR3 is CASSPGGDNQPQYF.